The 21 T cell receptor beta chains in this list originate from one sample, sequenced in a study of cytomegalovirus exposure and HLA in healthy donors. The PCR ran on 60 Vbeta and 13 Jbeta primers. Some clones are missing from TCRdb's copy, which holds only in-frame ones; the method was immunoSEQ multiplex PCR. The data show more than 90,000 clones, roughly four fifths seen once. The specimen sequenced was PBMCs. The receptors shown here come from a young man in good health and CMV-seronegative.

The V call is TRBV10-3, the J call TRBJ2-5; perhaps TRBD2 as D (6 bases). Trimming stripped 6 bases from V and 0 bases from J, with 14 bases between. The CDR3 is 15 residues long. CDR1 is ENHRY and CDR2 is SYGVKD in the germline V gene. The CDR3 DNA follows: TGTGCCATCAGCCCGTGGGAGCGGGACCAAGAGACCCAGTACTTC. It translates to CAISPWERDQETQYF.

The rearrangement links TRBV7-2 to TRBJ2-1; TRBD2 aligns across 16 bases. The CDR3 runs to 18 residues. The V and J ends lost 1 base and 8 bases, in that order; junction bases with no gene match: 8. Per the germline V gene, CDR1 is SGHTA and CDR2 is FQGNSA. The CDR3 region is CASSLGGLAGGPLDEQFF. The CDR3 nucleotides are TGTGCCAGCAGCTTAGGGGGACTAGCGGGAGGGCCGCTCGATGAGCAGTTCTTC.

The CDR3 loop is CASSLGEGDQPQHF. The CDR3, as DNA: TGTGCCAGCAGCTTAGGGGAGGGAGATCAGCCCCAGCATTTT. The V call is TRBV7-2, the J call TRBJ1-5; no reliable D call. The CDR3 loop spans 14 amino acids. Germline-derived CDR1 and CDR2 are SGHTA and FQGNSA. Trimming removed 1 base from V and 5 bases from J, with 9 bases in between.

The J gene is TRBJ1-1, the V gene TRBV5-8; D is perhaps TRBD1 (5 bases). Germline-derived CDR1 and CDR2 are SGHTS and YDEGEE. The CDR3 spans 16 residues. The ends were cut back, 2 bases at V and 1 base at J, with 15 bases in the middle. CDR3 protein: CASSFGASRPNTEAFF. The CDR3 nucleotides read TGTGCCAGCAGCTTTGGGGCCAGCCGACCGAACACTGAAGCTTTCTTT.

This clone was recorded once. The rearrangement links TRBV15 to TRBJ2-5, with D possibly being TRBD2 (7 bases). The germline gives CDR1 LNHNV, CDR2 YYDKDF (reference sequence). V lost 7 bases to trimming and J lost 4 bases, with 16 bases between them. This CDR3 region has 14 residues. CDR3 DNA sequence: TGTGCCACCACCCCGAGGGGGGGAGGAGAGACCCAGTACTTC. Translation gives CATTPRGGGETQYF.

CDR3 sequence: CASSPTETGVYYTF. CDR3 DNA sequence: TGTGCCAGCTCGCCCACCGAGACAGGGGTCTACTACACCTTC. V and J are TRBV18 and TRBJ1-2, with 8 bases that match TRBD1. The CDR3 runs 14 residues. From germline, CDR1 is KGHSH and CDR2 LQKENI. With V trimmed by 6 bases and J by 10 bases, 13 bases remained unmatched.

The rearrangement uses TRBV9 and TRBJ2-2, with 11 bases identical to TRBD2. J gave up 6 bases and V 3 bases, and 7 bases lay outside the gene matches. From germline, CDR1 is SGDLS and CDR2 YYNGEE. The CDR3 is 16 residues long. The CDR3: CASSAVSGGASGELFF. The DNA of the CDR3 is TGTGCCAGCAGCGCTGTTAGCGGGGGGGCCTCCGGGGAGCTGTTTTTT.

The genes are TRBV30 and TRBJ1-5; no clear D gene. Trimming took off 5 bases at V and 7 bases at J, with 12 bases between the two ends. The CDR3 totals 12 residues. Germline V gene lookup returns CDR1 GTSNPN and CDR2 SVGIG (reference sequence). The CDR3 protein is CAWRSGGQPQHF. As DNA, the CDR3 is TGTGCCTGGCGGTCGGGAGGCCAGCCCCAGCATTTT.

This chain uses TRBV5-1 with TRBJ2-1; possibly TRBD1 for D (6 bases). Deletions cut 6 bases from V and 5 bases from J, with 18 bases between. Germline V gene sequence: CDR1 SGHRS, CDR2 YFSETQ. There are 15 residues in the CDR3. The CDR3 sequence: CASKNRAQIDNEQFF. The CDR3 DNA reads TGCGCCAGCAAAAACAGGGCCCAGATCGACAATGAGCAGTTCTTC.

This rearrangement joins TRBV6-4 to TRBJ2-6; D is ambiguous. This CDR3 has 15 amino acids. CDR1 and CDR2 from the germline V gene are MRHNA and SNTAGT. V was trimmed by 8 bases and J by 0 bases, leaving 11 bases between them. As DNA, the CDR3 is TGTGCCAGCGGTTTCTCTAACTCTGGGGCCAACGTCCTGACTTTC. It encodes CASGFSNSGANVLTF.

This clone has only one observation. This rearrangement joins TRBV28 to TRBJ1-5; 8 bases are a match to TRBD1. The CDR3 sequence is 18 residues long. J was trimmed by 0 bases and V by 6 bases; bases with no gene match: 13. Germline V gene data show CDR1 as MDHEN and CDR2 as SYDVKM. Here the CDR3 DNA reads TGTGCCAGCAGCCCTCCCAGGGGGCCCCAGTATAGCAATCAGCCCCAGCATTTT. Protein sequence: CASSPPRGPQYSNQPQHF. Combining the CDR3 with reference TRBV28 and TRBJ1-5 gives the whole variable domain DVKVTQSSRYLVKRTGEKVFLECVQDMDHENMFWYRQDPGLGLRLIYFSYDVKMKEKGDIPEGYSVSREKKERFSLILESASTNQTSMYLCASSPPRGPQYSNQPQHFGDGTRLSIL.

The V and J genes are TRBV7-9 and TRBJ2-7; TRBD1 aligns across 7 bases. CDR1 and CDR2 from the germline V gene are SEHNR and FQNEAQ (reference sequence). This CDR3 is 14 amino acids long. CDR3 coding DNA: TGTTCCAGCAGCGGACGACAGGGCTACTACGAGCAGTACGTC. Protein product: CSSSGRQGYYEQYV.

In its sample, this clone was seen once. The rearrangement joins TRBV5-4 to TRBJ2-2, with 14 bases identical to TRBD2. V was pared by 4 bases and J by 5 bases, with 7 bases of the junction left unmatched. The CDR3 has 17 amino acids. Germline CDR1 SGHNT, CDR2 YYREEE (reference sequence). The DNA for the CDR3 is TGTGCCAGCAGCCGGGGACTAGCGGGAGTGGGAACCGGGGAGCTGTTTTTT. Translation gives CASSRGLAGVGTGELFF.

There are a few counts of this clone. V usage is TRBV5-6 and J usage is TRBJ2-1, with TRBD1 matching over 7 bases. Unmatched junction bases numbered 9, after V lost 7 bases and J lost 8 bases. Germline CDR1 SGHDT, CDR2 YYEEEE. The CDR3 totals 13 residues. CDR3 DNA: TGTGCCAGCTCGGGACAGCTTAGAGATGAGCAGTTCTTC. It codes for CASSGQLRDEQFF. Looking up the rest from reference TRBV5-6 and TRBJ2-1 gives the full variable domain: DAGVTQSPTHLIKTRGQQVTLRCSPKSGHDTVSWYQQALGQGPQFIFQYYEEEERQRGNFPDRFSGHQFPNYSSELNVNALLLGDSALYLCASSGQLRDEQFFGPGTRLTVL.

The V gene is TRBV6-6, the J gene TRBJ1-5, with a tentative D call TRBD1 (6 bases). This CDR3 comprises 15 residues. Trimming shortened V by 4 bases and J by 2 bases, and 12 bases separated the two germline ends. CDR1 and CDR2 (germline): MNHNY, SVGAGI (reference sequence). CDR3 in DNA: TGTGCCAGCAGTTCCCACCGACAGGGCAATCAGCCCCAGCATTTT. Protein: CASSSHRQGNQPQHF.

In this sample, this clone turned up once. The chain recombines TRBV12-2 with TRBJ2-7; the table's D call, TRBD1, has no DNA check behind it. TRBV12-2 is listed as a pseudogene. There are 18 residues in the CDR3. Here the CDR3 DNA reads TGTGCAAGTCGCTCCAGGAAATTCACAGGGAAGCCTTCCTACGAGCAGTACGTC. The encoded protein is CASRSRKFTGKPSYEQYV.

This clone was seen a few times. The chain carries TRBV25-1 and TRBJ1-6; D may be TRBD1 (6 bases). Germline loops: CDR1 MGHDK, CDR2 SYGVNS. The CDR3 covers 15 residues. The V and J ends lost 4 bases and 4 bases respectively, with 11 bases between them. The CDR3 is CASSGDTVYNSPLHF. The CDR3 DNA follows: TGTGCCAGCAGTGGGGACACAGTTTATAATTCACCCCTCCACTTT.

In regard to this clone: At one of its ends the junction is not consistent with the germline gene, which may arise from a read error. This chain joins TRBV7-9 and TRBJ1-2; 8 bases agree with TRBD1. CDR3 length: 12 amino acids. Germline V gene lookup returns CDR1 SEHNR and CDR2 FQNEAQ (reference sequence). The CDR3 nucleotides are TGTTCCAGCAGCTTAGACAGGGGCGGCTACACCTTC. Translating gives CSSSLDRGGYTF.

In this sample, this clone turned up a few times. The rearrangement uses TRBV5-6 and TRBJ1-4; D is uncertain. Germline V gives CDR1 SGHDT, CDR2 YYEEEE. There are 16 residues in the CDR3. V dropped 0 bases and J dropped 2 bases, with 11 bases sitting between them. This CDR3 reads CASSLGLGETNEKLFF. DNA of the CDR3: TGTGCCAGCAGCTTGGGTCTAGGCGAGACTAATGAAAAACTGTTTTTT.

The chain has TRBV11-2 and TRBJ2-7, with 11 bases matching TRBD1. With V trimmed by 1 base and J by 4 bases, 3 bases remained unmatched. Germline CDR1 reads SGHAT; CDR2 reads FQNNGV. The CDR3 is made up of 15 amino acids. CDR3 in amino acids: CASSLVGQGVYEQYF. CDR3 DNA sequence: TGTGCCAGCAGCTTAGTGGGACAGGGGGTTTACGAGCAGTACTTC.

The J gene is TRBJ2-7, the V gene TRBV19; a possible D gene is TRBD1 (5 bases). Germline values: CDR1 LNHDA, CDR2 SQIVND (reference sequence). CDR3 length: 13 residues. V lost 3 bases to trimming and J lost 6 bases, with 12 bases between them. The CDR3 DNA reads TGTGCCAGTAGTATCGACCCAGGGTGCGAGCAGTACGTC. As protein: CASSIDPGCEQYV.